Described below is a single T cell receptor beta chain sequence and its context. The TCR beta repertoire was assessed by survey-level immunoSEQ sequencing. Here immunoSEQ multiplex PCR was the method, and the copy in TCRdb shows in-frame clones only, minus some. The sample lists 40,000 to 55,000 clones, roughly 93% occurring once. CDR1 is LNHDA, CDR2 SQIVND, per germline (reference sequence). V was shortened by 5 bases and J by 4 bases, with 9 bases between the two germline ends. The CDR3 runs 13 residues. The TCR was taken from a man aged 40-49 years with rheumatoid arthritis. The sequenced sample was PBMCs. The chain recombines TRBV19 with TRBJ2-1, with D possibly matching TRBD2 (5 bases). CDR3 protein: CASSRTFYNEQFF. CDR3 DNA: TGTGCCAGTAGTCGGACTTTTTACAATGAGCAGTTCTTC.